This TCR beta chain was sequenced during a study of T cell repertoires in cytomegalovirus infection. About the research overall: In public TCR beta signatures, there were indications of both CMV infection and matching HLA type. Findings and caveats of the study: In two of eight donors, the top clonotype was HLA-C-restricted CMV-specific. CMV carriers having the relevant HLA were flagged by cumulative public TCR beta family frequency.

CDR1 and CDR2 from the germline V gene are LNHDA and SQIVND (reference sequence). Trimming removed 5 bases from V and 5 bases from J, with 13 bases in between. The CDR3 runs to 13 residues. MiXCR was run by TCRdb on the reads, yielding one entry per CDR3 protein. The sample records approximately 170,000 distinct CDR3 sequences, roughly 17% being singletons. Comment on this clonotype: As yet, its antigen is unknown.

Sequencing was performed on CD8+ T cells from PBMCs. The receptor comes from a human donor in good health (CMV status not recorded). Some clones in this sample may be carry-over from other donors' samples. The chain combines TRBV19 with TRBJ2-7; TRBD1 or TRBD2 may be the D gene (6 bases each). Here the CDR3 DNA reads TGTGCCAGTAGTGGGGGGCCTACCCACGAGCAGTACTTC. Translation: CASSGGPTHEQYF.